This T cell receptor (beta chain) was found in a study of CD8 T cells in ankylosing spondylitis. Findings of the study overall: Disease-linked clones had a CD8+ phenotype and relatively low frequency in peripheral blood. Clones linked to disease were reported to show significant enrichment in matched ankylosing spondylitis synovial fluid. There was a TCR beta motif, made of eight highly homologous variants, that appeared characteristic of ankylosing spondylitis blood.

Note on this clonotype: Antigen unknown.

Library preparation for TCR beta used quantitative 5'-RACE with molecular barcodes. TCRdb passed the 5' RACE reads through MiXCR, listing each CDR3 protein once. The sample lists around 430,000 distinct CDR3 sequences; 15% to 20% were seen once. The sequence came from a male donor with ankylosing spondylitis. The sample taken for sequencing was blood, either unsorted or a sorted T cell fraction (not recorded which).

CDR3 DNA sequence: TGCAGTGCTATTCTGGCGGGGGGGAACACCGGGGAGCTGTTTTTT. Protein: CSAILAGGNTGELFF. The rearrangement uses TRBV20-1 and TRBJ2-2; 8 nucleotides line up with TRBD2. CDR1 DFQATT and CDR2 SNEGSKA come from the germline V gene (reference sequence). This CDR3 is built from 15 residues. V shed 4 bases, J shed 1 base, and the junction held 5 bases outside the gene matches.